Below, one T cell receptor beta chain is given with its context. The sample is drawn from a study of blood T cell repertoires in COVID-19. Study-level information: There were acute and convalescent COVID-19 samples, and they came from the United States, Italy and Spain. PBMCs, B-cell-depleted T cells, or T cells were the source of the cDNA or gDNA that made up the material.

TCRdb's table, derived via immunoSEQ multiplex PCR, lists solely in-frame clones and lacks some. The data hold some 62,000 clones, with 65% to 85% observed a single time. The germline V and J ends were trimmed by 5 bases and 7 bases, with 14 bases remaining between them. The CDR3 contains 13 residues. CDR1 SGHNT and CDR2 YENEEA come from the germline V gene. The cohort comprised adults aged 18 to 89 years residing in approximately 22 US areas. Membership in each cohort depended on participant-reported clinical history. This receptor was taken from a woman aged 40-49 years with acute COVID-19. V and J are TRBV11-3 and TRBJ1-2; D is uncertain. The sample comprised PBMCs or T cells enriched from blood (not recorded which). The CDR3 sequence is CASSAMGGFGYTF. In nucleotides, the CDR3 is TGTGCCAGCAGCGCTATGGGAGGGTTTGGCTACACCTTC.